This TCR beta chain was sequenced in a study of CD8 T cells in Susac syndrome (dated by TCRdb to between 2017 and 2020). Notes on the research overall: Whether CD8+ T cell activation and differentiation in Susac syndrome was antigen driven was tested using repertoire sequencing.

RNA was extracted with the RNeasy kit and roughly 0.45 to 1 ug was reverse transcribed using random hexamers. TCR beta CDR3 regions were amplified with the immunoSEQ multiplex PCR assay covering 54 Vbeta and 13 Jbeta segments. Bias from PCR amplification was corrected by using a synthetic template baseline for primer optimization and for computational correction. The authors processed their data as follows. Reads were annotated to V, D and J genes according to IMGT and were analyzed with immunoSEQ Analyzer, with only productive sequences retained. To calculate clonality, Shannon entropy was normalized by log2 of the number of productive unique sequences and then subtracted from one. Public and private clones were assessed among the 100 most prevalent clones of each patient and control. Clones were defined as Susac-specific when absent from the healthy and MS cohorts, from fewer than 1,200 published viral clones and from other ImmuneACCESS disease sequences. TCRdb reprocessed the public reads (quality trimming at Q25 with fastp, clone calling with MiXCR) and kept in-frame beta chains. When rows share a CDR3 protein, they turn into one entry using the most common DNA and genes. TCRdb's processing, not the authors', yielded these V and J calls. Recorded for this sample are 180,000 or so distinct CDR3 sequences; approximately 94% of them occurred a single time. The leading ten clones occupy 0.085% to 0.11% of the sample.

Findings and caveats that apply to the study as a whole: The number of individuals in the TCR sequencing and HLA analysis was recognized as being relatively small.

Peripheral blood CD8+ and CD4+ T cells from healthy donors, Susac syndrome patients and multiple sclerosis patients were profiled using high-throughput TCR beta sequencing. Healthy donors were included as age- and sex-matched controls. Bulk CD8+ and CD4+ T cells were purified by magnetic negative isolation, while CD8+ TEMRA cells were enriched using FACS. Blood was drawn into EDTA tubes, processed within 24 hours, and PBMCs were isolated by density gradient centrifugation. PBMCs intended for TCR sequencing were cryopreserved in liquid nitrogen and thawed later in a water bath at 37 degrees C. A purity of at least 90% was achieved for sorted or isolated CD4+, CD8+ and CD8+ TEMRA cells. Measured from the cysteine to the phenylalanine, the CDR3 is 15 residues long. Only the CDR3 region is kept as DNA, spanning 45 bases read in frame from base 1. Relative to germline, V is 3 bases shorter and J is 5 bases shorter, with 17 bases between their ends. Reading the germline V gene gives CDR1 LGHNA and CDR2 YSLEER.

Notes on this clonotype: This receptor's antigen is unknown. No much larger clonotype is one base removed from it; base qualities were not supplied.

Sequencing was performed on CD4+ T cells from PBMCs. The receptor chain draws on TRBV4-3 and TRBJ2-7; matching of 6 bases hints at TRBD1 as the D gene. The receptor was derived from a human donor in good health. The CDR3 here reads CASSHLDRSNDEQYF. The sequenced DNA: TGCGCCAGCAGCCACCTTGACAGGTCTAACGACGAGCAGTACTTC.